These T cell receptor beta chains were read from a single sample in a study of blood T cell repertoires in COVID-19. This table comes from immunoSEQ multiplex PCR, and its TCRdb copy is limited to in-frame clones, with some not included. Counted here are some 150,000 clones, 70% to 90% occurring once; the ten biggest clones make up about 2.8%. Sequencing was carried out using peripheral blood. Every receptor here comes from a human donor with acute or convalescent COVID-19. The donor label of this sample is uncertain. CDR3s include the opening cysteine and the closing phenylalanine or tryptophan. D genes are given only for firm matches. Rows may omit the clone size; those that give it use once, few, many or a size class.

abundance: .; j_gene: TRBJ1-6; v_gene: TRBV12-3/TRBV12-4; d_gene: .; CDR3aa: CASSLKTDSPLHF; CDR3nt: TGTGCCAGCAGTTTAAAAACAGATTCACCCCTCCACTTT
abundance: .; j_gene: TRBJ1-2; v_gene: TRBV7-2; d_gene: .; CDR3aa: CASNSGVYGGYTF; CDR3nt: TGTGCCAGCAACTCAGGGGTTTACGGTGGCTACACCTTC
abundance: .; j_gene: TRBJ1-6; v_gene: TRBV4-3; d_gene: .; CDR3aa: CASSQELAGRSYNSPLHF; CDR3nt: TGCGCCAGCAGCCAAGAGTTAGCAGGGCGCTCCTATAATTCACCCCTCCACTTT
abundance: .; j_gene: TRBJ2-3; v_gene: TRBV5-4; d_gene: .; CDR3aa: CASSLGGQWNTDTQYF; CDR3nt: TGTGCCAGCAGCCTGGGGGGACAGTGGAACACAGATACGCAGTATTTT
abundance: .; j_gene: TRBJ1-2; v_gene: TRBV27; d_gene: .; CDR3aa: CASSSGLDRNYGYTF; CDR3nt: TGTGCCAGCAGTTCAGGGCTGGACAGAAACTATGGCTACACCTTC
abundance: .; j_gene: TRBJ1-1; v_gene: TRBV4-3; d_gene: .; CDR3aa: CASSQGPFAEAFF; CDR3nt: TGCGCCAGCAGCCAAGGTCCCTTCGCTGAAGCTTTCTTT
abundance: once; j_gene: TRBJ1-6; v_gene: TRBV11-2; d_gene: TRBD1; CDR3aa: CASSSPGQGYNSPLHF; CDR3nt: TGTGCCAGCAGTTCCCCGGGACAGGGTTATAATTCACCCCTCCACTTT
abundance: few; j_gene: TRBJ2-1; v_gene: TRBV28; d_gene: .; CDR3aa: CASSLSRAAVRYNEQFF; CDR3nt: TGTGCCAGCAGTTTATCGAGGGCAGCGGTTAGGTACAATGAGCAGTTCTTC
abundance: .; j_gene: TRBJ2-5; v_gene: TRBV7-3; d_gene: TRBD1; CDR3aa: CASSLMGQLQETQYF; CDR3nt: TGTGCCAGCAGCTTAATGGGACAGTTACAAGAGACCCAGTACTTC
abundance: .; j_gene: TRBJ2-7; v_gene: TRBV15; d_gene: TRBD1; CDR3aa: CATSRPSGTGAYEQYF; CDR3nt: TGTGCCACCAGCAGACCATCCGGGACAGGGGCCTACGAGCAGTACTTC
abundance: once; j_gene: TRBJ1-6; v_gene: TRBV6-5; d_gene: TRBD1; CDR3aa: CASRGTDYNSPLHF; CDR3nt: TGTGCCAGCAGGGGGACAGATTATAATTCACCCCTCCACTTT
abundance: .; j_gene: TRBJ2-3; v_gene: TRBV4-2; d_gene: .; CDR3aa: CASSQDTRGTDTQYF; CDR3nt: TGTGCCAGCAGCCAAGATACGAGGGGCACAGATACGCAGTATTTT
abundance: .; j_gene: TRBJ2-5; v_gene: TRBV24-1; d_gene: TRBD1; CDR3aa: CATSVGTGGTQETQYF; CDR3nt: TGTGCCACCAGTGTTGGGACAGGGGGCACACAAGAGACCCAGTACTTC
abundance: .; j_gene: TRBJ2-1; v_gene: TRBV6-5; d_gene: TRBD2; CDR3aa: CASTVTSGVNNEQFF; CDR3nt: TGTGCCAGCACCGTGACTAGCGGGGTAAACAATGAGCAGTTCTTC
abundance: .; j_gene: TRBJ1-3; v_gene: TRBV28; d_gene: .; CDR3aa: CASGAEALSGNTIYF; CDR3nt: TGTGCCTCCGGAGCCGAGGCCCTCTCTGGAAACACCATATATTTT
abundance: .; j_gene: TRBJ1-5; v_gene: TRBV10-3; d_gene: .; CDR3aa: CAINGESQPQHF; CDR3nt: TGTGCCATCAATGGGGAGAGTCAGCCCCAGCATTTT
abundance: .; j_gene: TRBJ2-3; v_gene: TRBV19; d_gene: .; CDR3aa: CASSYPPAASTDTQYF; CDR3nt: TGTGCCAGTAGCTACCCCCCCGCGGCTAGCACAGATACGCAGTATTTT
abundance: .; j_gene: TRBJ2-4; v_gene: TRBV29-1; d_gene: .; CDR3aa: CSARIGHQNIQYF; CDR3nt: TGCAGCGCTCGAATCGGACACCAAAACATTCAGTACTTC
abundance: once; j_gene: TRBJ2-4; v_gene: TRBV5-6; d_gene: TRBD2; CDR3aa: CASSSTSGSRAKNIQYF; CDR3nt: TGTGCCAGCAGCTCTACTAGCGGGAGCCGGGCCAAAAACATTCAGTACTTC
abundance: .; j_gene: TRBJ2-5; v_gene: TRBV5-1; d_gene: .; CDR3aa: CASSFVGGAVLGETQYF; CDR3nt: TGCGCCAGCAGCTTCGTTGGGGGGGCAGTCCTGGGAGAGACCCAGTACTTC
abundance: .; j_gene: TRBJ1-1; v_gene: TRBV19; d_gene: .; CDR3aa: CASKVGGNTEAFF; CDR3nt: TGTGCCAGTAAGGTGGGGGGGAACACTGAAGCTTTCTTT
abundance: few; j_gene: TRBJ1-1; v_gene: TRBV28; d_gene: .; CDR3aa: CASRHAVGGAEAFF; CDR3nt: TGTGCCAGCAGGCACGCCGTCGGGGGGGCTGAAGCTTTCTTT
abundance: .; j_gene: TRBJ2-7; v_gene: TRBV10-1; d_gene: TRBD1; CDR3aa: CARLRGRWFYEQYF; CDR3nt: TGCGCCAGACTGAGGGGGCGATGGTTCTACGAGCAGTACTTC
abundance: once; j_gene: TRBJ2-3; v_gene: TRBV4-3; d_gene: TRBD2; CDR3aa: CASSQDPRGGQVDTQYF; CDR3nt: TGCGCCAGCAGCCAAGATCCTCGGGGGGGGCAGGTAGATACGCAGTATTTT
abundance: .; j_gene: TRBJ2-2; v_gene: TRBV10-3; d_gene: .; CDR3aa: CAISAQGNTGELFF; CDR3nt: TGTGCCATCAGTGCACAGGGGAACACCGGGGAGCTGTTTTTT
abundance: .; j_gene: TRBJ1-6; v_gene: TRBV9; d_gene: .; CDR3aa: CASSPQIGGNSPLHF; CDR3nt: TGTGCCAGCAGCCCCCAGATCGGAGGGAATTCACCCCTCCACTTT
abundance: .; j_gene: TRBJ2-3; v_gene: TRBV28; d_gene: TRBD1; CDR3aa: CASSSGQGITDTQYF; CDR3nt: TGTGCCAGCAGCTCTGGACAGGGAATAACAGATACGCAGTATTTT